Below, 21 T cell receptor beta chains from the same sample are listed, as sequenced in a study of OX40 agonist ivuxolimab in advanced cancers. Here immunoSEQ multiplex PCR was the method, and the copy in TCRdb shows in-frame clones only, minus some. Found here are some 66,000 clones, 88% of them singletons; the top ten hold approximately 0.6%. The sequenced sample was CD4+ or CD8+ T cells sorted from blood, obtained in a trial of the OX40 agonist ivuxolimab. These TCRs come from an adult with an advanced solid tumor such as melanoma, head and neck, liver or kidney cancer.

J is TRBJ2-2 and V is TRBV18; D not resolved. The V and J ends lost 2 bases and 5 bases respectively, with 12 bases between them. The germline V gene encodes CDR1 KGHSH and CDR2 LQKENI. The CDR3 runs 15 residues. The CDR3 DNA sequence: TGTGCCAGCTCACCAACCAACCTTTGGACCGGGGAGCTGTTTTTT. This gives the protein CASSPTNLWTGELFF.

This clone was seen a single time. The V and J genes are TRBV9 and TRBJ1-4, with 7 bases lining up with TRBD1. There are 15 residues in the CDR3. Germline CDR1 is SGDLS and CDR2 is YYNGEE. Losses at the gene ends were 4 bases for V and 1 base for J; bases not matched to a gene: 4. CDR3 amino acids: CASSPRQGTNEKLFF. The CDR3 coding sequence is TGTGCCAGCAGCCCCAGACAGGGAACTAATGAAAAACTGTTTTTT.

The chain joins TRBV7-9 to TRBJ2-7, with D possibly matching TRBD2 (6 bases). The V end was cut by 5 bases, the J end by 1 base, with 9 bases between. The CDR3 runs to 13 residues. Germline values: CDR1 SEHNR, CDR2 FQNEAQ (reference sequence). As DNA, the CDR3 is TGTGCCAGCAGCCGTGGGGGGTCCTACGAGCAGTACTTC. It encodes CASSRGGSYEQYF.

The gene calls are TRBV10-3 and TRBJ1-4, with TRBD1 identical over 8 bases. Germline trimming cut 3 bases from V and 5 bases from J; bases unmatched to any gene: 5. The CDR3 runs to 15 residues. Looked up from germline, CDR1 is ENHRY and CDR2 is SYGVKD. DNA of the CDR3: TGTGCCATCAGTGAAGACAGGGGTCTGAATGAAAAACTGTTTTTT. Translated: CAISEDRGLNEKLFF.

The chain joins TRBV2 to TRBJ1-2; tentative D call: TRBD1 (6 bases). Trimming took 4 bases from V and 8 from J, leaving 11 bases between them. Germline assignment: CDR1 SNHLY and CDR2 FYNNEI. The CDR3 runs 12 residues. CDR3 in DNA: TGTGCCAGCAGTGTGAAGGGGGTCGGCTACACCTTC. This gives the protein CASSVKGVGYTF.

The chain's CDR3 is CASSLGGGRGPYEQYF. The CDR3 nucleotides are TGTGCCAGCAGTTTGGGAGGTGGCAGGGGTCCCTACGAGCAGTACTTC. V gene TRBV27 combines with J gene TRBJ2-7; tentatively, D is TRBD1 or TRBD2 (6 bases each). CDR3 length equals 16 residues. Trimming removed 3 bases at V and 2 bases at J, with 17 bases between. Per the germline V gene, CDR1 is MNHEY and CDR2 is SMNVEV (reference sequence).

The J gene is TRBJ2-7, the V gene TRBV10-1; no definite D call. V shed 5 bases and J shed 2 bases, with 7 bases lying between them. Germline loops: CDR1 WNHNN, CDR2 SYGVQD (reference sequence). This CDR3 contains 12 residues. CDR3 in amino acids: CASSSGAYEQYF. In DNA form, the CDR3 reads TGCGCCAGCAGTTCAGGTGCCTACGAGCAGTACTTC.

The chain combines TRBV5-1 with TRBJ2-1, with TRBD2 identical over 7 bases. Germline loops: CDR1 SGHRS, CDR2 YFSETQ. The CDR3 length is 14 residues. Trimming took 4 bases from V and 4 from J; bases not matched to a gene: 5. Written as DNA, the CDR3 is TGCGCCAGCAGCGGTGGGAGGGAATACAATGAGCAGTTCTTC. Residues: CASSGGREYNEQFF.

The chain links TRBV7-2 to TRBJ2-1, with TRBD2 matching 10 bases. Germline values: CDR1 SGHTA, CDR2 FQGNSA. The junction had 8 bases not matched to a gene; V was cut back by 2 bases and J by 4 bases. CDR3 length equals 17 residues. CDR3 sequence (DNA): TGTGCCAGCAGCTTAAGTGGAACTAGCGGGACTTACAATGAGCAGTTCTTC. Encoded protein: CASSLSGTSGTYNEQFF.

CDR3 coding DNA: TGTGCCTTTTTAGCGGGGGACAATGAGCAGTTCTTC. Its protein product is CAFLAGDNEQFF. V usage is TRBV7-8 and J usage is TRBJ2-1; 9 nucleotides line up with TRBD2. The trim removed 11 bases at V and 5 bases at J, leaving 4 bases unmatched. In germline, CDR1 is SGHVS, CDR2 FQNEAQ. This CDR3 has 12 amino acids.

This clone was counted a single time. CDR3 DNA: TGTGCCAGCAACCGACAAGAAGAGACCCAGTACTTC. As protein: CASNRQEETQYF. The chain carries TRBV7-9 and TRBJ2-5; D is unclear. Germline V gives CDR1 SEHNR, CDR2 FQNEAQ (reference sequence). The CDR3 is 12 amino acids. V was pared by 7 bases and J by 3 bases, with 9 bases between.

This clone was counted a single time. This chain links TRBV6-1 with TRBJ2-5, with D perhaps being TRBD1 or TRBD2 (6 bases each). Germline loops: CDR1 MNHNS, CDR2 SASEGT. This CDR3 spans 15 amino acids. Deletions cut 4 bases from V and 2 bases from J, with 14 bases between. The CDR3 region has the DNA TGTGCCAGCAGTGGGGCTCGGGGGACACAAGAGACCCAGTACTTC. It encodes CASSGARGTQETQYF.

This clone occurred once. The genes are TRBV28 and TRBJ2-5; 8 bases are a match to TRBD2. This CDR3 has 12 amino acids. CDR1 MDHEN and CDR2 SYDVKM come from the germline V gene. With 6 bases clipped from V and 11 bases from J, the junction kept 8 bases outside the gene matches. CDR3 residues: CASRSPGREQYF. In DNA form, the CDR3 reads TGTGCCAGCAGATCCCCCGGGAGGGAGCAGTACTTC.

The CDR3 loop reads CASSPGQGDTEAFF. CDR3 nucleotide sequence: TGCGCCAGCAGCCCGGGACAGGGTGACACTGAAGCTTTCTTT. The J gene is TRBJ1-1, the V gene TRBV5-1; 9 bases are shared with TRBD1. This CDR3 region has 14 residues. Germline V CDR1 and CDR2: SGHRS, YFSETQ. After removal of 4 bases from V and 3 bases from J, the junction contained 4 bases not matched to a gene.

This sequence joins TRBV5-8 and TRBJ2-2, with D perhaps matching TRBD2 (6 bases). The CDR3 has 18 amino acids. Trimming took 5 bases from V and 6 from J, leaving 26 bases between them. The germline CDR1 and CDR2 sequences are SGHTS and YDEGEE. In DNA, the CDR3 is TGTGCCAGCAGTTCCATTGGGAACTGGAAGGGAGGTTCCGGGGAGCTGTTTTTT. As protein: CASSSIGNWKGGSGELFF.

The chain links TRBV5-1 to TRBJ1-2; D ambiguous. Trimming shortened V by 0 bases and J by 1 base, and 7 bases separated the two germline ends. The CDR3 runs to 14 residues. In germline, CDR1 is SGHRS, CDR2 YFSETQ. The CDR3 spells CASSLGSDNYGYTF. CDR3 coding DNA: TGCGCCAGCAGCTTGGGAAGTGATAACTATGGCTACACCTTC.

This sequence joins TRBV21-1 and TRBJ1-2. TRBV21-1 is termed a pseudogene. There are 15 residues in the CDR3. CDR3 sequence reads: CASTPGGLANYGYTF. CDR3 nucleotide sequence: TGTGCCAGCACCCCCGGGGGGCTAGCTAACTATGGCTACACCTTC.

This rearrangement joins TRBV4-2 to TRBJ1-2, with D unresolved. The germline CDR1 and CDR2 sequences are LGHNA and YNFKEQ. CDR3 size: 13 residues. The V end lost 1 base, the J end lost 4 bases, and 7 bases lay between the germline ends. The CDR3 DNA is TGTGCCAGCAGCCAAGGACGGGGCTATGGCTACACCTTC. This codes for CASSQGRGYGYTF.

The J gene is TRBJ1-5, the V gene TRBV6-1, with D perhaps matching TRBD1 (6 bases). Germline CDR1 is MNHNS and CDR2 is SASEGT. Trimming pared 6 bases from V and 6 bases from J, leaving 18 bases between. The CDR3 runs to 15 residues. CDR3 in DNA: TGTGCCAGCAGCGCCGGGGGGCGAGTGGTTCAGCCCCAGCATTTT. This gives the protein CASSAGGRVVQPQHF.

The V and J genes are TRBV5-4 and TRBJ1-1; a possible D gene is TRBD1 (5 bases). V lost 3 bases to trimming and J lost 1 base, with 10 bases between them. Germline CDR1 is SGHNT and CDR2 is YYREEE (reference sequence). The CDR3 is 14 amino acids. The CDR3 loop is CASSSRGTNTEAFF. Written as DNA, the CDR3 is TGTGCCAGCAGCTCCCGGGGCACGAACACTGAAGCTTTCTTT.

The rearrangement links TRBV29-1 to TRBJ2-1; no reliable D call. The V gene lost 7 bases and the J gene lost 7 bases, with 11 bases spanning the gap. The CDR3 extends over 11 amino acids. Germline V lookup: CDR1 SQVTM, CDR2 ANQGSEA. The CDR3 reads CSAEIRNEQFF. In DNA, the CDR3 is TGCAGCGCCGAGATTCGAAATGAGCAGTTCTTC.